These 5 T cell receptor beta chains were all obtained from the same sample, sequenced in a study of spatial heterogeneity in lung cancer. Study-level findings and limits: The number of expanded tumor alpha and beta chains correlated with mutation number.

Antigens for these TCRs are unknown. Each CDR3 protein gets one entry after TCRdb re-called the 5' RACE reads with MiXCR. The data show some 9,500 distinct CDR3 sequences, roughly an eighth seen once. Time point defined: sample taken at primary tumor resection. Sequenced here: lung tumor tissue, sampled at surgery. These receptors all come from a male donor with early-stage non-small cell lung cancer.

Many counts were recorded for this clonotype. The library was prepared for alpha chains; this beta chain is a stray read, so its frequency means little. The chain is built from TRBV29-1 and TRBJ1-4, with TRBD1 matching 8 bases. This CDR3 spans 13 amino acids. V gave up 6 bases and J gave up 2 bases; unmatched junction bases: 2. Germline assignment: CDR1 SQVTM and CDR2 ANQGSEA. This CDR3 reads CSVQGATNEKLFF. In DNA form, the CDR3 reads TGCAGCGTGCAGGGGGCCACTAATGAAAAACTGTTTTTT.

Turning to this clonotype: This beta chain is a stray sequence in a library constructed for alpha chains; its clone size is not meaningful. V and J are TRBV6-5 and TRBJ2-1; 9 bases are a match to TRBD1. Germline V gene sequence: CDR1 MNHEY, CDR2 SVGAGI. The V segment lost 7 bases and the J segment 1 base; nucleotides outside the gene matches: 8. The CDR3 spans 16 residues. CDR3 sequence (DNA): TGTGCCAGCAAGAGCAACAGGGGGCGATCCTACAATGAGCAGTTCTTC. This codes for CASKSNRGRSYNEQFF.

In this sample, this clonotype turned up many times. This beta chain came through as a stray read in a library set up for alpha chains, and its size says little. This chain links TRBV13 with TRBJ2-2; possible D gene TRBD1, 5 bases. V shed 3 bases and J shed 3 bases, with 5 bases lying between them. Germline V gives CDR1 PRHDT, CDR2 FYEKMQ (reference sequence). This CDR3 comprises 13 residues. The CDR3 DNA sequence: TGTGCCAGCAGCTTCAGGGACACCGGGGAGCTGTTTTTT. Its protein is CASSFRDTGELFF.

There are many counts of this clonotype. This beta chain is an unintended read in a library built for alpha chains; its size means little. The rearrangement uses TRBV20-1 and TRBJ1-5; a possible D gene is TRBD1 (5 bases). The V gene lost 3 bases and the J gene lost 0 bases, with 15 bases spanning the gap. Germline-derived CDR1 and CDR2 are DFQATT and SNEGSKA (reference sequence). This CDR3 has 16 residues. The CDR3 region has the DNA TGCAGTGCTAGTGAACCCAAGGGGTTTAGCAATCAGCCCCAGCATTTT. Residues: CSASEPKGFSNQPQHF.

This clonotype was counted many times. This beta chain is an unintended read in a library built for alpha chains; its size means little. The CDR3 loop is CASSLDRTGELFF. In DNA form, the CDR3 reads TGTGCCAGCAGCTTAGATCGCACCGGGGAGCTGTTTTTT. The gene calls are TRBV7-3 and TRBJ2-2; D gene ambiguous. This CDR3 contains 13 residues. Germline V gene data show CDR1 as SGHTA and CDR2 as FQGTGA. V lost 2 bases and J lost 4, with 5 bases in between.